Below are 3 T cell receptor beta chains sequenced from a single sample in a study of T cell repertoires in cytomegalovirus infection. TCRdb recomputed calls from the reads with MiXCR, one row per CDR3 protein. The table lists around 740,000 distinct CDR3 sequences, roughly 36% of them singletons. Sequencing was carried out using PBMCs. Receptors originate from a human donor in good health (CMV status not recorded). Some clones in this sample may be carry-over from other donors' samples.

V gene TRBV28 combines with J gene TRBJ1-1; D remains unclear. V lost 3 bases and J 1 base, leaving 12 bases between the germline ends. The germline V gene encodes CDR1 MDHEN and CDR2 SYDVKM. CDR3 size: 15 residues. CDR3 coding DNA: TGTGCCAGCAGTTTTGAGGGATTCGGGAACACTGAAGCTTTCTTT. Translated: CASSFEGFGNTEAFF.

A word on this clonotype: It is unclear where the CDR3 begins or ends on the DNA, so no DNA is shown, and the CDR3 is as TCRdb lists it. The rearrangement joins TRBV7-2 to TRBJ2-7; the D call in the table, TRBD1, was not verified against the DNA. A total of 14 residues make up the CDR3, ends included. The germline V gene has CDR1 SGHTA and CDR2 FQGNSA. The chain's CDR3 is CASSFGPGSYEQYF.

This clonotype was seen only a few times. The V and J genes are TRBV7-8 and TRBJ2-3; TRBD1 matches at 9 bases. The V gene's germline CDR1 is SGHVS and CDR2 FQNEAQ. The CDR3 is made up of 16 amino acids. The V segment lost 5 bases and the J segment 4 bases; nucleotides outside the gene matches: 10. CDR3 DNA sequence: TGTGCCAGCAGCCCACGGGACAGGGTATTTCCAGATACGCAGTATTTT. It is translated as CASSPRDRVFPDTQYF.